This is a list of T cell receptor beta chains from one sample in a study of beta chain bispecific antibodies for T cell cancers. Their antigens remain unidentified. TCRdb re-called the 5' RACE reads through MiXCR, storing one row per CDR3 protein. The profile shows 20,000 to 25,000 distinct CDR3 sequences, approximately 2.6% of them singletons. The sequencing input was healthy donor T cells cultured with leukemia cells. These receptors all come from a human donor in good health. Some clones in this sample may be carry-over from other donors' samples. Each CDR3 is given with its conserved first and last residue. The D gene is left open where the match is weak. Part of the rows lack a size; the others show once, few, many or a class for expanded clones.

size	V	D	J	CDR3	DNA
NA	TRBV20-1	NA	TRBJ1-2	CSAGALGGPRRDYGYTF	TGCAGTGCTGGGGCTTTAGGGGGACCGCGCCGGGACTATGGCTACACCTTC
many	TRBV11-2	NA	TRBJ2-7	CASSREGQIPSYEQYF	TGTGCCAGCAGCAGAGAGGGGCAAATACCATCCTACGAGCAGTACTTC
many	TRBV21-1	NA	TRBJ1-5	CASDPRRLDSNQPQHF	TGTGCCAGCGACCCCAGACGGCTTGATAGCAATCAGCCCCAGCATTTT
many	TRBV10-2	NA	TRBJ2-7	CASRGPLNYEQYF	TGCGCCAGCAGGGGACCGCTGAACTACGAGCAGTACTTC
NA	TRBV7-3	NA	TRBJ2-1	CASRQPVQNNEQFF	TGTGCCAGCCGCCAACCGGTCCAAAACAATGAGCAGTTCTTC
many	TRBV28	NA	TRBJ1-1	CASSPTNTEAFF	TGTGCCAGCAGTCCAACGAACACTGAAGCTTTCTTT
many	TRBV23-1	NA	TRBJ1-5	CASSHYPGTLIRPQHF	TGCGCCAGCAGTCACTACCCCGGGACACTGATCCGGCCCCAGCATTTT
many	TRBV20-1	NA	TRBJ2-7	CSARTPGGSYEQYF	TGCAGTGCTAGAACACCCGGGGGCAGCTACGAGCAGTACTTC
many	TRBV7-8	TRBD2	TRBJ2-5	CASSPRTSEETQYF	TGTGCCAGCAGCCCGCGGACTAGTGAAGAGACCCAGTACTTC
many	TRBV10-2	TRBD1	TRBJ2-7	CASSVGMDRTYEQYF	TGCGCCAGCAGTGTTGGGATGGACAGGACCTACGAGCAGTACTTC
many	TRBV7-9	NA	TRBJ1-1	CASSATNTEAFF	TGTGCCAGCAGCGCTACGAACACTGAAGCTTTCTTT
many	TRBV19	NA	TRBJ2-3	CASRPTALPWDTQYF	TGTGCCAGTAGACCGACAGCCCTACCGTGGGATACGCAGTATTTT
many	TRBV5-4	NA	TRBJ2-7	CASSLVAGAEQYF	TGTGCCAGCAGCTTGGTAGCAGGGGCCGAGCAGTACTTC
many	TRBV11-2	TRBD1	TRBJ1-1	CASSARPGQGYAEAFF	TGTGCCAGCAGCGCAAGACCGGGACAGGGCTACGCTGAAGCTTTCTTT
many	TRBV28	TRBD1	TRBJ1-2	CASSSRDRPNYGYTF	TGTGCCAGCAGTTCCCGGGACAGGCCTAACTATGGCTACACCTTC
many	TRBV18	NA	TRBJ1-2	CASSPFGGEGGYTF	TGTGCCAGCTCACCATTCGGCGGGGAAGGAGGCTACACCTTC